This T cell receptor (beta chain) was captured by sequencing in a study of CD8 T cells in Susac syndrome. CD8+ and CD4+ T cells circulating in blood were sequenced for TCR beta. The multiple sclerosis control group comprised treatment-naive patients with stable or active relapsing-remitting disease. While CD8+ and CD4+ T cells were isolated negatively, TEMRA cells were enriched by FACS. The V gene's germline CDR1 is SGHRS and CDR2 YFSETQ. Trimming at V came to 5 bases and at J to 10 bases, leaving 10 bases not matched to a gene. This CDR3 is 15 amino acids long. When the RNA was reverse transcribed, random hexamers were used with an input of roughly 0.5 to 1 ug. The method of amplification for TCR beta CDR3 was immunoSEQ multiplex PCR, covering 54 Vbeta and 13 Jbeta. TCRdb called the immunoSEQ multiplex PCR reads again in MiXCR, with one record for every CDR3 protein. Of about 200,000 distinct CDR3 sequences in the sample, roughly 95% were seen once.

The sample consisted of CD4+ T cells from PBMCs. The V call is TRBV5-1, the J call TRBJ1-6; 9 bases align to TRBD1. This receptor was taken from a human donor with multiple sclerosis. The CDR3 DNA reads TGCGCCAGCAGACTGGGACAGGGTGGAGGGTCACCCCTCCACTTT. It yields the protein CASRLGQGGGSPLHF.